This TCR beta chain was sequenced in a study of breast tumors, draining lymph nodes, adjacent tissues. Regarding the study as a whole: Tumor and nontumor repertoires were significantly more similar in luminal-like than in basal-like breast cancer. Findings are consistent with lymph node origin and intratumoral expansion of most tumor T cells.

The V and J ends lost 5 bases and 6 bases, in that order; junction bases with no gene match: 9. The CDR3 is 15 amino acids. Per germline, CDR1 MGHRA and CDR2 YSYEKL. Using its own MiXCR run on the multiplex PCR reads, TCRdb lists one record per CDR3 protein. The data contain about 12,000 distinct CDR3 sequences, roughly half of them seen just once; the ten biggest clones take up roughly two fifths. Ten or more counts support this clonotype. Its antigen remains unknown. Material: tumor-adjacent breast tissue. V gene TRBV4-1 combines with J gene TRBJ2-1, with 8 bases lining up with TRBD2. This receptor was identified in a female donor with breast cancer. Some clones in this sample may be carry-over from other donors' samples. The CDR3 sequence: CASSITSGLTNEQFF. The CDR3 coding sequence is TGCGCCAGCAGCATAACTAGCGGTCTCACCAATGAGCAGTTCTTC.